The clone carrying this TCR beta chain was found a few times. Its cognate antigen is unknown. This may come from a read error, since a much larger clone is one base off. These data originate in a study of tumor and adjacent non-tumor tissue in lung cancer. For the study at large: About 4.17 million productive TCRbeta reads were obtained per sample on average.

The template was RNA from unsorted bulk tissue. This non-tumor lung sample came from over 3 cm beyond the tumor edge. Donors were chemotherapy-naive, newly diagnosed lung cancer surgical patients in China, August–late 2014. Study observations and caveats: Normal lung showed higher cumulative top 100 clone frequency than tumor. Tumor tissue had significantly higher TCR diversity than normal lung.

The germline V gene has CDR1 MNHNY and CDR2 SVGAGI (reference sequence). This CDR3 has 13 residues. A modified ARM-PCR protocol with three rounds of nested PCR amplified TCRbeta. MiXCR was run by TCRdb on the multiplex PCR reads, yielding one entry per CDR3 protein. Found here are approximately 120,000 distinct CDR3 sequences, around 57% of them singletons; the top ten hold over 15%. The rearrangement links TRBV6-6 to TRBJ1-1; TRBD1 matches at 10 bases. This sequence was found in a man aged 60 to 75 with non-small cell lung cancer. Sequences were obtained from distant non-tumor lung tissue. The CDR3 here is CVSSGQGEGQAFF. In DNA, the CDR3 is TGTGTCAGCAGCGGACAGGGGGAAGGACAAGCTTTCTTT.